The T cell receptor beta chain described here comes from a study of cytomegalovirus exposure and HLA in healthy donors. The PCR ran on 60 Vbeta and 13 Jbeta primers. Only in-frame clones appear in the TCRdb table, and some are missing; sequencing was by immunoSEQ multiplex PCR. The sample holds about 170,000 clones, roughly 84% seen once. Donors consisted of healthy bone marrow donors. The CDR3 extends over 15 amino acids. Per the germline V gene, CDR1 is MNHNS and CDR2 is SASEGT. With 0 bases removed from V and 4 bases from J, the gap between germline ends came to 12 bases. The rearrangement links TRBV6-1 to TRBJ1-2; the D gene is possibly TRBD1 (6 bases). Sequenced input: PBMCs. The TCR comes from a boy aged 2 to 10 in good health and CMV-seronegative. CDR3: CASSEAWTATYGYTF. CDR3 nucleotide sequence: TGTGCCAGCAGTGAAGCTTGGACAGCCACCTATGGCTACACCTTC.